This T cell receptor (beta chain) was found in a study of shared clonotypes between healthy human individuals. Findings of the study overall: A generally larger estimated richness was seen in naive subsets than in memory subsets.

Produced via immunoSEQ multiplex PCR; TCRdb's table is partial and in-frame only. This table has under 1 million clones, around 96% appearing once. The CDR3 is 16 residues long. V was pared by 4 bases and J by 2 bases, with 6 bases of the junction left unmatched. Germline V gene data show CDR1 as SGDLS and CDR2 as YYNGEE. As concerns this clone: No antigen is known for it. The same CDR3 arises from other DNA sequences in this sample as well.

Naive CD8 populations comprised CD45RO-negative cells positively selected for CCR7, excluding terminally differentiated effector memory CD45RA+ cells. The receptor was derived from a man aged 30 to 45 in good health. The specimen was naive CD8+ T cells sorted from blood. This chain links TRBV9 with TRBJ2-2, with 9 positions matching TRBD2. CDR3 sequence reads: CASSPSGRINTGELFF. The DNA for the CDR3 is TGTGCCAGCAGCCCCAGCGGGAGGATTAACACCGGGGAGCTGTTTTTT.